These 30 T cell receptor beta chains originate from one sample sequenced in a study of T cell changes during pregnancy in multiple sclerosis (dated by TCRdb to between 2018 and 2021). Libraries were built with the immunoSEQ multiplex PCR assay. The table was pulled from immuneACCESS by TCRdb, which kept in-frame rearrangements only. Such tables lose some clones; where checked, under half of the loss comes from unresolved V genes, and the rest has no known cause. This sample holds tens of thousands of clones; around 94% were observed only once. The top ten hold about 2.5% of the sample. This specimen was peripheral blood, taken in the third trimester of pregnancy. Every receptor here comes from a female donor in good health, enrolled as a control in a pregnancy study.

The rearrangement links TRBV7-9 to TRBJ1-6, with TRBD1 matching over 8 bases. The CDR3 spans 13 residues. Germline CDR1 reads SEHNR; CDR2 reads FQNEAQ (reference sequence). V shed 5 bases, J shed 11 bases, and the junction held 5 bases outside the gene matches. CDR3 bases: TGTGCCAGCAGCACAGGACAGGGAACACCCCTCCACTTT. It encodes CASSTGQGTPLHF. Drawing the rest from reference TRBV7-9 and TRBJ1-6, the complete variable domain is DTGVSQNPRHKITKRGQNVTFRCDPISEHNRLYWYRQTLGQGPEFLTYFQNEAQLEKSRLLSDRFSAERPKGSFSTLEIQRTEQGDSAMYLCASSTGQGTPLHFGNGTRLTVT.

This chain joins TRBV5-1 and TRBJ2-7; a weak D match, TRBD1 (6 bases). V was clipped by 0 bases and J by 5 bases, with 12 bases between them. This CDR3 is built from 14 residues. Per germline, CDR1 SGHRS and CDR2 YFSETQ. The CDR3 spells CASSLDNRVNEQYF. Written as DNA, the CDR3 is TGCGCCAGCAGCTTGGACAACAGGGTCAACGAGCAGTACTTC.

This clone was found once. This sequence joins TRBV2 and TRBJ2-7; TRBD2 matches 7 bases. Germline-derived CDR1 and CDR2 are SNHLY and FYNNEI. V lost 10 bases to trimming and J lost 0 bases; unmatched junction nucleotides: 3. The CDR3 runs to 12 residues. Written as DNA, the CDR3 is TGTGCCACTTGGGGGGGCTCCTACGAGCAGTACTTC. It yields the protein CATWGGSYEQYF.

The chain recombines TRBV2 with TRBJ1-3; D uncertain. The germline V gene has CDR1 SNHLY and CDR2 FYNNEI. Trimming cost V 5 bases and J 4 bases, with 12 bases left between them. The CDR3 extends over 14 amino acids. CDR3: CASSPSSSGNTIYF. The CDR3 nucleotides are TGTGCCAGCAGTCCCTCGTCTTCCGGAAACACCATATATTTT.

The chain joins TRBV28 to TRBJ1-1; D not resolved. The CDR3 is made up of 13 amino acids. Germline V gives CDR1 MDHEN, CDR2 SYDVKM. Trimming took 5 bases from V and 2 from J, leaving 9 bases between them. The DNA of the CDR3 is TGTGCCAGCAGTCGGGGATCTAACACTGAAGCTTTCTTT. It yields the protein CASSRGSNTEAFF.

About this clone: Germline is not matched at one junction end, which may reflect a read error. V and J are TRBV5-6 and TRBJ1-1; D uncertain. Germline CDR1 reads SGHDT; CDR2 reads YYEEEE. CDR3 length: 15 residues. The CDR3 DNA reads TGTGCCAGCACCTTGGCGGGTGTTGCTTACACTGAAGCTTTCTTT. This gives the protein CASTLAGVAYTEAFF.

CDR3 in DNA: TGTGCCAGCAGTGACTTAGGTAGCGGGGATGAGCAGTTCTTC. Translation: CASSDLGSGDEQFF. The chain is built from TRBV6-4 and TRBJ2-1, with 8 positions matching TRBD2. Germline-derived CDR1 and CDR2 are MRHNA and SNTAGT. The CDR3 spans 14 residues. Germline trimming cut 1 base from V and 8 bases from J; bases unmatched to any gene: 4.

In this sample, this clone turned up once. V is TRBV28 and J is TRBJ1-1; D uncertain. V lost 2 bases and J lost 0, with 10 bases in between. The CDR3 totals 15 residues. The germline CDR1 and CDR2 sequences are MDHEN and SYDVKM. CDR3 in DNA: TGTGCCAGCAGTTTACAGGTGGGCTTGAACACTGAAGCTTTCTTT. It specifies CASSLQVGLNTEAFF. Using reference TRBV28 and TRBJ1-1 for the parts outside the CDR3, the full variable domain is DVKVTQSSRYLVKRTGEKVFLECVQDMDHENMFWYRQDPGLGLRLIYFSYDVKMKEKGDIPEGYSVSREKKERFSLILESASTNQTSMYLCASSLQVGLNTEAFFGQGTRLTVV.

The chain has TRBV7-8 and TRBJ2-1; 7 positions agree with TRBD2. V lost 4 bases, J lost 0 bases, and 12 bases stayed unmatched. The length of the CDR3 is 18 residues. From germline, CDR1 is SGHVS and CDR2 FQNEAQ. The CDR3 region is CASSSHLGGKSSYNEQFF. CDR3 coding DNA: TGTGCCAGCAGCTCCCATTTGGGGGGGAAAAGCTCCTACAATGAGCAGTTCTTC.

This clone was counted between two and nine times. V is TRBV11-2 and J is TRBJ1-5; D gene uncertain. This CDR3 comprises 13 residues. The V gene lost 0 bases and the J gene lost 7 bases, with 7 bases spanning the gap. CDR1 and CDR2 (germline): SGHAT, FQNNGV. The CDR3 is CASSLDPPQPQHF. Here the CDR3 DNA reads TGTGCCAGCAGCTTAGATCCTCCCCAGCCCCAGCATTTT. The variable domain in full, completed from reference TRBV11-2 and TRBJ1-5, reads EAGVAQSPRYKIIEKRQSVAFWCNPISGHATLYWYQQILGQGPKLLIQFQNNGVVDDSQLPKDRFSAERLKGVDSTLKIQPAKLEDSAVYLCASSLDPPQPQHFGDGTRLSIL.

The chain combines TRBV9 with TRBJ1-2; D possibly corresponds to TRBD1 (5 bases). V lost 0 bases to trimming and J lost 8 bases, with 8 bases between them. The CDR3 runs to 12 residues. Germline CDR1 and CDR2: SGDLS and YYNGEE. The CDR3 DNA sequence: TGTGCCAGCAGCGTAGCCCAGGGCGGCTACACCTTC. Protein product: CASSVAQGGYTF.

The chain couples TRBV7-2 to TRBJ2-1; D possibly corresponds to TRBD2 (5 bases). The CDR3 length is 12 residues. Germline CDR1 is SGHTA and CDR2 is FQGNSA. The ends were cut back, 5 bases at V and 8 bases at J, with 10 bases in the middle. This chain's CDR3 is CASSPSSDEQFF. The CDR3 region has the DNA TGTGCCAGCAGCCCAAGTAGCGATGAGCAGTTCTTC.

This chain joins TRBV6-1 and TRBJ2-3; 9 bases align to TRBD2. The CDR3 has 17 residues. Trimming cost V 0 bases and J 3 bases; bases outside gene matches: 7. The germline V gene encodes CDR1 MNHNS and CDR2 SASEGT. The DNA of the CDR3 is TGTGCCAGCAGTGAAGCGGGACTAGCAGTATCAACAGATACGCAGTATTTT. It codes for CASSEAGLAVSTDTQYF.

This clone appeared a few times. CDR3 sequence reads: CASRLQGYNEQFF. In DNA, the CDR3 is TGTGCCAGTAGGTTACAGGGTTACAATGAGCAGTTCTTC. This chain joins TRBV19 and TRBJ2-1; D possibly corresponds to TRBD1 (6 bases). CDR3 size: 13 residues. Germline assignment: CDR1 LNHDA and CDR2 SQIVND (reference sequence). Trimming left V 6 bases short and J 4 bases short, with 10 bases between.

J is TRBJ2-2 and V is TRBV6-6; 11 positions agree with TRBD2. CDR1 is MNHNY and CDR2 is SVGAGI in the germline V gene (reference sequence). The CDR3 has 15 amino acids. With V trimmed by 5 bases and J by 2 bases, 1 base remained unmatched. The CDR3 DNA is TGTGCCAGCAGTCGACTAGCGGGAAACACCGGGGAGCTGTTTTTT. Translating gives CASSRLAGNTGELFF.

The CDR3 loop is CATSRGGTPFYEQYF. The CDR3 DNA is TGTGCCACCAGCAGAGGAGGGACACCCTTTTACGAGCAGTACTTC. The gene calls are TRBV15 and TRBJ2-7; tentatively, D is TRBD1 (6 bases). The CDR3 contains 15 residues. Deletions cut 1 base from V and 4 bases from J, with 14 bases between. Germline CDR1 reads LNHNV; CDR2 reads YYDKDF (reference sequence). Complete variable domain (other parts from reference TRBV15 and TRBJ2-7): DAMVIQNPRYQVTQFGKPVTLSCSQTLNHNVMYWYQQKSSQAPKLLFHYYDKDFNNEADTPDNFQSRRPNTSFCFLDIRSPGLGDTAMYLCATSRGGTPFYEQYFGPGTRLTVT.

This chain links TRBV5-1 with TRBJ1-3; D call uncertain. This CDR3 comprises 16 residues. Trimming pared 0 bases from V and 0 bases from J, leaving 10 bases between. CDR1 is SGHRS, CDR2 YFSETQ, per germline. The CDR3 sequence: CASSLGGGRSGNTIYF. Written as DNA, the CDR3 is TGCGCCAGCAGCTTGGGAGGCGGGCGCTCTGGAAACACCATATATTTT.

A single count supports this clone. DNA of the CDR3: TGTGCCAGCAGTAAGGGGCCCATGCAGCATTTT. Its translation is CASSKGPMQHF. The chain carries TRBV28 and TRBJ1-5; D is perhaps TRBD1 (5 bases). The V gene lost 5 bases and the J gene lost 13 bases, with 12 bases spanning the gap. Germline V gives CDR1 MDHEN, CDR2 SYDVKM. CDR3 length: 11 residues.

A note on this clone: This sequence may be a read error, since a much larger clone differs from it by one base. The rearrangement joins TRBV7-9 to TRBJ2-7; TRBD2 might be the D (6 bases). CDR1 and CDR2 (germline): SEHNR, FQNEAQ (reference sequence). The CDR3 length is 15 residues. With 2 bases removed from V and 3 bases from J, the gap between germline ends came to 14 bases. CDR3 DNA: TGTGCCAGCAGCTTAAGTCTAGCGAAGGACTACGAGCAGTACTTC. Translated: CASSLSLAKDYEQYF.

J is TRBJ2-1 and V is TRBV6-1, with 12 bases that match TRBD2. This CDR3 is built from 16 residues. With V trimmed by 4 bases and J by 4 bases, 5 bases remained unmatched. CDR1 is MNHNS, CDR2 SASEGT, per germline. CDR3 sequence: CASSVLTSGGYNEQFF. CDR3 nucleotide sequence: TGTGCCAGCAGTGTCTTGACTAGCGGGGGTTACAATGAGCAGTTCTTC.

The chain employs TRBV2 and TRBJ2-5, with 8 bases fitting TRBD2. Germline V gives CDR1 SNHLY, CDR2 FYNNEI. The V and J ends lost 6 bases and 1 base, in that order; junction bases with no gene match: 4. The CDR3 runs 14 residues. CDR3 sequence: CASRYSGAQETQYF. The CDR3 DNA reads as TGTGCCAGCAGGTATAGCGGGGCCCAAGAGACCCAGTACTTC.

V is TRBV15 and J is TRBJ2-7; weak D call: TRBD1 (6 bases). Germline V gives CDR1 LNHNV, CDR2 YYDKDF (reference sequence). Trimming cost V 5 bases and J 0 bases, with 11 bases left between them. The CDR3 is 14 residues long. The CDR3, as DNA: TGTGCCACCAGCTCAGGGGACAACTCCTACGAGCAGTACTTC. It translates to CATSSGDNSYEQYF.

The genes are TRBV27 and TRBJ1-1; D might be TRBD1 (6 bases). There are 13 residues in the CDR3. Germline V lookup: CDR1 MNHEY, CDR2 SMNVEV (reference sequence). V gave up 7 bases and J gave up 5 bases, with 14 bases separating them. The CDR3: CASTNRVGTEAFF. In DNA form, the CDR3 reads TGTGCCAGCACTAACAGGGTGGGGACTGAAGCTTTCTTT.

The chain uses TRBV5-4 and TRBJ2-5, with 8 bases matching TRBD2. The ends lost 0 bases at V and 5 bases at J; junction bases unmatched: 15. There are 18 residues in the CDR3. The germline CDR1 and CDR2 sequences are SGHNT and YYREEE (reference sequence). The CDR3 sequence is CASSLELGFSRGGETQYF. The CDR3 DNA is TGTGCCAGCAGCTTGGAGCTTGGGTTCTCTCGGGGGGGGGAGACCCAGTACTTC. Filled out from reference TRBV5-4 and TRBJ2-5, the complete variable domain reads ETGVTQSPTHLIKTRGQQVTLRCSSQSGHNTVSWYQQALGQGPQFIFQYYREEENGRGNFPPRFSGLQFPNYSSELNVNALELDDSALYLCASSLELGFSRGGETQYFGPGTRLLVL.

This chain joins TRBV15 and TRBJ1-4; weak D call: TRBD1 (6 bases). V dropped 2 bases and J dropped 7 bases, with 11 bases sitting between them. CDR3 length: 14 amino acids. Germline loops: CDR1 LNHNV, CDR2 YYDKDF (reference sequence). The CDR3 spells CATSRQGRSEKLFF. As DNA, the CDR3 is TGTGCCACCAGCAGACAGGGGCGAAGTGAAAAACTGTTTTTT.

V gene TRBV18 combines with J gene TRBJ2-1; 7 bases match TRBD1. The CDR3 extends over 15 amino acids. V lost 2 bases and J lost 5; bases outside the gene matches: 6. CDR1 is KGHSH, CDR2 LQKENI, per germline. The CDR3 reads CASSPKGQNNNEQFF. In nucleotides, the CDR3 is TGTGCCAGCTCACCAAAGGGACAGAATAACAATGAGCAGTTCTTC.

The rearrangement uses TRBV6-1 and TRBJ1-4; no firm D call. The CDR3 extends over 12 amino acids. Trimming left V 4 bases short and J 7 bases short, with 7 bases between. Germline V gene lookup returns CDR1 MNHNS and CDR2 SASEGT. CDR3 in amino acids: CASSGTGEKLFF. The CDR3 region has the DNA TGTGCCAGCAGTGGAACGGGTGAAAAACTGTTTTTT.

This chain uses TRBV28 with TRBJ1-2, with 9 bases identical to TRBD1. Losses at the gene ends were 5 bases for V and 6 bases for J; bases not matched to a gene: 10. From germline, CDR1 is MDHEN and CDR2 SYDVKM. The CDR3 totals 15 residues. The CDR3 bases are TGTGCCAGCAGTCTCCGGGGACAGGGAGTCCATGGCTACACCTTC. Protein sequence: CASSLRGQGVHGYTF.

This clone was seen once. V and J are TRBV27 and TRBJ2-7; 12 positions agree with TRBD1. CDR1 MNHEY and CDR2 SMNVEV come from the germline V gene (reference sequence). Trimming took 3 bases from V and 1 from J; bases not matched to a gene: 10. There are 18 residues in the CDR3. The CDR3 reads CASSFSWGQGAESYEQYF. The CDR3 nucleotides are TGTGCCAGCAGTTTTTCGTGGGGACAGGGGGCAGAGTCCTACGAGCAGTACTTC.

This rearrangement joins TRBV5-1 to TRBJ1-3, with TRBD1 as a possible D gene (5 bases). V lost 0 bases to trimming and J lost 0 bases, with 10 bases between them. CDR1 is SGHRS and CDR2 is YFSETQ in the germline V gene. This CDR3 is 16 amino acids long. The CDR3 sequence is CASSLDPGGSGNTIYF. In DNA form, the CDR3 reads TGCGCCAGCAGCTTGGATCCGGGGGGCTCTGGAAACACCATATATTTT. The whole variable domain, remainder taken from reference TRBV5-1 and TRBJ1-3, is KAGVTQTPRYLIKTRGQQVTLSCSPISGHRSVSWYQQTPGQGLQFLFEYFSETQRNKGNFPGRFSGRQFSNSRSEMNVSTLELGDSALYLCASSLDPGGSGNTIYFGEGSWLTVV.